This is a list of T cell receptor beta chains from one sample in a study of shared clonotypes between healthy human individuals. Method: immunoSEQ multiplex PCR; TCRdb's copy keeps in-frame clones and lacks some. This table has about 1,800,000 clones, over 85% appearing once. Sequencing was carried out using naive CD8+ T cells sorted from blood. The source is a man aged 18-30 years in good health. CDR3s include the opening cysteine and the closing phenylalanine or tryptophan. A D gene is named only where the DNA matches it firmly. Size is omitted from some rows. Given values are once, few, many or a class for expanded clones.

CDR3: CASSQANAGASADTQYF; DNA: TGCGCCAGCAGCCAAGCTAATGCGGGAGCCAGCGCAGATACGCAGTATTTT; V: TRBV4-3; J: TRBJ2-3; D: TRBD2; size: -
CDR3: CASSLTTSGTDTQYF; DNA: TGTGCCAGCAGCTTGACGACTAGCGGAACAGATACGCAGTATTTT; V: TRBV5-6; J: TRBJ2-3; D: TRBD2; size: -
CDR3: CASGDRGTDTQYF; DNA: TGCGCCAGCGGGGATCGGGGCACAGATACGCAGTATTTT; V: TRBV4-1; J: TRBJ2-3; D: -; size: -
CDR3: CASSQARAGEETQYF; DNA: TGCGCCAGCAGCCAAGCTCGGGCAGGGGAAGAGACCCAGTACTTC; V: TRBV4-3; J: TRBJ2-5; D: -; size: -
CDR3: CATSRVTADYGYTF; DNA: TGTGCCACCAGCAGGGTAACGGCGGACTATGGCTACACCTTC; V: TRBV15; J: TRBJ1-2; D: -; size: -
CDR3: CASSLVDVWFF; DNA: TGTGCCAGCAGCTTGGTGGACGTCTGGTTCTTC; V: TRBV5-4; J: TRBJ2-1; D: -; size: -
CDR3: CASREGTGSYNEQFF; DNA: TGTGCCAGCAGGGAAGGGACAGGGAGTTACAATGAGCAGTTCTTC; V: TRBV5-4; J: TRBJ2-1; D: TRBD1; size: -
CDR3: CASSYSEYSSYGYTF; DNA: TGTGCCAGCAGTTACTCGGAGTATAGCTCCTATGGCTACACCTTC; V: TRBV6-6; J: TRBJ1-2; D: -; size: -
CDR3: CASSLAGAPHEQYF; DNA: TGTGCCAGCAGCTTAGCGGGGGCCCCCCACGAGCAGTACTTC; V: TRBV7-9; J: TRBJ2-7; D: -; size: once
CDR3: CASSQFQTNTEAFF; DNA: TGTGCCAGCAGCCAATTTCAGACGAACACTGAAGCTTTCTTT; V: TRBV16; J: TRBJ1-1; D: -; size: -
CDR3: CASSVRGPSYEQYF; DNA: TGTGCCAGCAGTGTGAGGGGACCCTCCTACGAGCAGTACTTC; V: TRBV6-1; J: TRBJ2-7; D: -; size: -
CDR3: CSVESDYGYTF; DNA: TGCAGCGTTGAGAGCGACTATGGCTACACCTTC; V: TRBV29-1; J: TRBJ1-2; D: -; size: -
CDR3: CASSPGPLYEQYF; DNA: TGTGCCAGCAGTCCAGGGCCCCTATACGAGCAGTACTTC; V: TRBV7-2; J: TRBJ2-7; D: -; size: -
CDR3: CASSLQGFEQYF; DNA: TGTGCCAGCAGCTTGCAGGGGTTCGAGCAGTACTTC; V: TRBV5-4; J: TRBJ2-7; D: -; size: -
CDR3: CASSSPRDNQPQHF; DNA: TGTGCCAGCAGCTCCCCCAGGGACAATCAGCCCCAGCATTTT; V: TRBV28; J: TRBJ1-5; D: -; size: once
CDR3: CASTRGGTYEQYF; DNA: TGTGCCAGCACCCGGGGGGGTACCTACGAGCAGTACTTC; V: TRBV2; J: TRBJ2-7; D: TRBD2; size: -
CDR3: CASVGGPSSYNEQFF; DNA: TGTGCCAGTGTCGGGGGTCCCAGCTCCTACAATGAGCAGTTCTTC; V: TRBV28; J: TRBJ2-1; D: -; size: -